The clone carrying this TCR beta chain has a count of ten or more. The antigen is unknown. This sample is drawn from a study of T cells in Graves' hyperthyroidism and ophthalmopathy. Study-level findings and limits: Stable hyperthyroidism and ophthalmopathy were separated using 13 V-J signatures.

The CDR3 regions of TCR beta were amplified from RNA transcripts. The study used the HTBI primer set for a first-round RT-PCR of the TCR CDR3. TCRdb reanalysed the multiplex PCR reads using MiXCR and keeps one entry per CDR3 protein. The profile shows about 290,000 distinct CDR3 sequences, about an eighth of them singletons. The CDR3 has 17 residues. Germline CDR1 MDHEN, CDR2 SYDVKM. Trimming removed 6 bases at V and 2 bases at J, with 22 bases between. The chain has TRBV28 and TRBJ1-2, with D possibly TRBD1 on 5 matching bases. The sequenced sample was blood. The receptor was isolated from a woman aged 25 to 39 with Graves' hyperthyroidism that later progressed to Graves' ophthalmopathy. Here the CDR3 reads CASRPTEGRSQNYGYTF. CDR3 bases: TGTGCCAGCAGACCCACAGAGGGGCGATCCCAGAACTATGGCTACACCTTC.